These 16 T cell receptor beta chains share one sample of origin, sequenced in a study of T cell responses to AZD1222 COVID-19 vaccine. TCRdb's copy holds only in-frame clones and misses some; the assay was immunoSEQ multiplex PCR. The sample shows just over 60,000 clones, 76% of them seen only once. This specimen was peripheral blood, taken on day 0 of AZD1222 vaccination. The receptors here all came from an adult in good health.

A few counts support this clone. The rearrangement uses TRBV10-3 and TRBJ1-1; D gene ambiguous. CDR3 length equals 13 residues. Trimming took 0 bases from V and 5 from J, leaving 7 bases between them. Germline CDR1 and CDR2: ENHRY and SYGVKD. Here the CDR3 DNA reads TGTGCCATCAGTGAGTCGCCCCGAACTGAAGCTTTCTTT. Translated, it gives CAISESPRTEAFF.

This clone was seen more than once but under ten times. This chain links TRBV6-5 with TRBJ2-2; TRBD2 is a possible D gene (5 bases). The ends were cut back, 6 bases at V and 3 bases at J, with 5 bases in the middle. The CDR3 length is 12 residues. Germline lookup yields CDR1 MNHEY and CDR2 SVGAGI. The CDR3: CASRRDTGELFF. The CDR3 bases are TGTGCCAGCAGGAGGGACACCGGGGAGCTGTTTTTT.

The chain couples TRBV9 to TRBJ2-2; D call uncertain. CDR3 size: 15 residues. V lost 0 bases to trimming and J lost 1 base, with 7 bases between them. Germline V CDR1 and CDR2: SGDLS, YYNGEE. CDR3 sequence reads: CASSVVSGNTGELFF. Written as DNA, the CDR3 is TGTGCCAGCAGCGTAGTGTCTGGGAACACCGGGGAGCTGTTTTTT.

J is TRBJ1-2 and V is TRBV28; D is undetermined. Trimming removed 3 bases at V and 3 bases at J, with 8 bases between. This CDR3 has 13 amino acids. Germline-derived CDR1 and CDR2 are MDHEN and SYDVKM. CDR3 residues: CASSFSFYYGYTF. CDR3 nucleotides: TGTGCCAGCAGTTTCTCATTTTACTATGGCTACACCTTC.

The rearrangement joins TRBV6-2 or TRBV6-3 to TRBJ1-2; D gene unclear. In germline, CDR1 is MNHEY, CDR2 SVGEGT. CDR3 length: 14 amino acids. V lost 5 bases, J lost 7 bases, and 17 bases lay in between. This chain's CDR3 is CASSPREGIFGYTF. The CDR3 nucleotides are TGTGCCAGCAGTCCCCGGGAGGGAATCTTTGGCTACACCTTC.

This clone came up a few times. A read error may account for a junction end that differs from germline. The chain couples TRBV6-5 to TRBJ2-7, with D tentatively TRBD1 or TRBD2 (6 bases each). The CDR3 runs 12 residues. CDR1 is MNHEY and CDR2 is SVGAGI in the germline V gene. CDR3 DNA sequence: TGTGCCAGCAGTTTCCGACGGGGGCCACCCTATTTC. It yields the protein CASSFRRGPPYF.

CDR3 loop: CASRLDRPNTEAFF. DNA of the CDR3: TGTGCCAGCAGGTTGGACAGACCGAACACTGAAGCTTTCTTT. This rearrangement joins TRBV2 to TRBJ1-1; D might be TRBD1 (6 bases). This CDR3 has 14 residues. Germline V CDR1 and CDR2: SNHLY, FYNNEI. The ends were cut back, 6 bases at V and 1 base at J, with 12 bases in the middle.

This chain links TRBV2 with TRBJ1-2, with D possibly being TRBD1 (5 bases). The germline V and J ends were trimmed by 8 bases and 6 bases, with 19 bases remaining between them. Per the germline V gene, CDR1 is SNHLY and CDR2 is FYNNEI. The CDR3 loop spans 14 amino acids. DNA of the CDR3: TGTGCCAGCCTCGGGGGGACTCCATGGGATGGCTACACCTTC. Protein sequence: CASLGGTPWDGYTF. The whole variable domain, filled in from reference TRBV2 and TRBJ1-2, reads EPEVTQTPSHQVTQMGQEVILRCVPISNHLYFYWYRQILGQKVEFLVSFYNNEISEKSEIFDDQFSVERPDGSNFTLKIRSTKLEDSAMYFCASLGGTPWDGYTFGSGTRLTVV.

About this clone: Within the sample, other DNA sequences also encode this same CDR3. This rearrangement joins TRBV30 to TRBJ1-1; tentatively, D is TRBD1 (6 bases). Germline CDR1 and CDR2: GTSNPN and SVGIG (reference sequence). Trimming took off 2 bases at V and 0 bases at J, with 7 bases between the two ends. This CDR3 has 13 amino acids. This CDR3 is CAWSQGMNTEAFF. CDR3 DNA sequence: TGTGCCTGGAGTCAGGGGATGAACACTGAAGCTTTCTTT.

Of note for this clone: A junction boundary mismatches the germline segment, possibly from a read error. V gene TRBV7-7 combines with J gene TRBJ2-5; perhaps TRBD1 as D (6 bases). The length of the CDR3 is 14 residues. Per germline, CDR1 SSHAT and CDR2 FNYEAQ (reference sequence). The CDR3 protein is CASSPTGITETQYF. CDR3 sequence (DNA): TGTGCTAGCAGCCCTACAGGGATTACCGAGACCCAGTACTTC.

This sequence joins TRBV11-2 and TRBJ2-1; maybe TRBD2 (6 bases). CDR3 length: 12 amino acids. Germline CDR1 reads SGHAT; CDR2 reads FQNNGV. Trimming pared 4 bases from V and 9 bases from J, leaving 10 bases between. This CDR3 reads CASSSGRREQFF. The CDR3 DNA sequence: TGTGCCAGCAGCTCGGGGAGGCGTGAGCAGTTCTTC.

The chain uses TRBV6-2 or TRBV6-3 and TRBJ1-5; 8 bases align to TRBD1. From germline, CDR1 is MNHEY and CDR2 SVGEGT. Germline trimming cut 6 bases from V and 5 bases from J; bases unmatched to any gene: 12. The CDR3 is 16 amino acids. The CDR3 sequence is CASRPQGRGLDQPQHF. The CDR3 DNA reads TGTGCCAGCAGACCTCAGGGCAGGGGGCTCGATCAGCCCCAGCATTTT.

The rearrangement joins TRBV11-2 to TRBJ2-7; TRBD2 matches 7 bases. Germline V gene lookup returns CDR1 SGHAT and CDR2 FQNNGV. This CDR3 region has 15 residues. The V and J ends lost 5 bases and 1 base, in that order; junction bases with no gene match: 8. Here the CDR3 reads CASSLSGGVSYEQYF. The CDR3 nucleotides are TGTGCCAGCAGCCTAAGTGGGGGGGTTTCCTACGAGCAGTACTTC. Filled out from reference TRBV11-2 and TRBJ2-7, the complete variable domain reads EAGVAQSPRYKIIEKRQSVAFWCNPISGHATLYWYQQILGQGPKLLIQFQNNGVVDDSQLPKDRFSAERLKGVDSTLKIQPAKLEDSAVYLCASSLSGGVSYEQYFGPGTRLTVT.

This clone showed up just a few times. The J gene is TRBJ1-6, the V gene TRBV20-1; tentatively, D is TRBD1 (5 bases). The V end was cut by 3 bases, the J end by 0 bases, with 12 bases between. CDR1 and CDR2 from the germline V gene are DFQATT and SNEGSKA (reference sequence). This CDR3 is 16 amino acids long. The CDR3 sequence is CSASSEGRSYNSPLHF. The CDR3 DNA sequence: TGCAGTGCTAGTTCGGAGGGACGCTCCTATAATTCACCCCTCCACTTT.

This chain connects TRBV5-8 to TRBJ2-5; unclear D gene. With 2 bases removed from V and 5 bases from J, the gap between germline ends came to 4 bases. Germline V gene data show CDR1 as SGHTS and CDR2 as YDEGEE. The CDR3 runs to 11 residues. Written as DNA, the CDR3 is TGTGCCAGCAGCTTTGGGGAGACCCAGTACTTC. Protein sequence: CASSFGETQYF.

This clone appeared a few times. The chain links TRBV3-1 (or the pseudogene TRBV3-2) to TRBJ1-2; possible D gene TRBD1, 5 bases. V was cut by 0 bases and J by 6 bases, with 17 bases left in between. The CDR3 loop spans 16 amino acids. The germline gives CDR1 LGHDT, CDR2 YNNKEL (reference sequence). The CDR3 DNA reads TGTGCCAGCAGCCAAGATGCAGGGAGGCAAAGGCATGGCTACACCTTC. It codes for CASSQDAGRQRHGYTF.